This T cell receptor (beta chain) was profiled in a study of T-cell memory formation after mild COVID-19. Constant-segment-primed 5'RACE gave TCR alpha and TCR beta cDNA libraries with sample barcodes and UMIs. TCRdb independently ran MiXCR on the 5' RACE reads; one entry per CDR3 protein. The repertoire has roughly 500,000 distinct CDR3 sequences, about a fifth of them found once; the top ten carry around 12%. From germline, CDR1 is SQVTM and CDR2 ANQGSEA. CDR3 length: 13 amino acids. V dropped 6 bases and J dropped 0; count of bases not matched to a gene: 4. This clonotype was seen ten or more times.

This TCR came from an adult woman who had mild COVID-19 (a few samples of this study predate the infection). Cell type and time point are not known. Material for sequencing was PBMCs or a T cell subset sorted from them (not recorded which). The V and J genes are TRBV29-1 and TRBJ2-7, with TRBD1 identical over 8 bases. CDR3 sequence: CSVWDRSSYEQYF. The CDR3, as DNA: TGCAGCGTGTGGGACAGGAGCTCCTACGAGCAGTACTTC.